Detailed here is one TCR beta chain. The sample holds many counts of this clonotype. Which antigen it targets is not known. There are no base qualities to consult, and no much larger clone falls within one base. This sample was taken from a study of identical twins (dated by TCRdb to the mid-2010s). A note on the overall study: To test whether fetal clonotypes persist, this study deep-sequenced TCR alpha and beta repertoires from monozygotic twins, from unrelated adults of various ages, and from cord blood. To rule out contamination, replicate twin experiments were performed at different times with different library preparation protocols. Results the study describes overall, beyond this receptor: Compared with coincidental sharing between unrelated individuals, out-of-frame TCR alpha sequences shared between twins showed an excess of sequences with low generation probability. In beta out-of-frame sequences, excess twin sharing was weaker, because having fewer shared sequences lowered the signal-to-noise ratio. Zero-insertion analyses could be partly confounded by invariant T cells such as MAIT and iNKT, though diverse VJ usage argued against such confounding for most clonotypes. Abundant cord blood beta clonotypes carried fewer insertions; young adult naive repertoires showed a weaker similar trend, while memory repertoires showed none. In monozygotic twins, recombination models systematically underestimated out-of-frame TCR alpha sharing, but the models matched the sharing seen between unrelated individuals. Because the same donors could not be followed over many years, the conclusions depended on cross-sectional statistical analysis.

Every donor in the study was a healthy Caucasian. The twin cohort consisted of three pairs of female monozygotic twins, all aged about 18 to 29 years. RNA for TCR libraries was isolated from peripheral blood mononuclear cells. CDR1 and CDR2, per the germline V gene, are LGHNA and YSLEER. The CDR3 numbers 15 residues from cysteine through phenylalanine. The DNA shown is the 45-base CDR3, in frame from base 1. Relative to germline, V is missing 3 bases and J is missing 4 bases, with 4 bases of the junction outside any gene match. The library was prepared using 5' RACE. Sequencing relied on an Illumina HiSeq 2000. Template switching introduced a universal primer binding site; the final cDNA contained a unique molecular identifier, enabling accurate counting of TCR cDNA molecules. Specific primers in the conserved constant-segment region were used to synthesize first-strand cDNA for TCR alpha and beta chains. To control for contamination, every cDNA library carried two barcodes: a SMART-Mk sample barcode plus Illumina barcodes. TruSeq adapter sequences along with Illumina sample barcodes were introduced in two successive PCR steps. TCR alpha and beta cDNA libraries were sequenced on the Illumina HiSeq platform with custom primers. Regarding the original processing steps: Unique molecular identifiers were extracted from raw reads with MiGEC, and CDR3 positions were determined with MiXCR. Recombination models were inferred per individual with the repgenHMM and IGoR tools using an EM algorithm. The analysis of shared clonotypes was done with the tcR package in R, with sharing normalized by the product of cloneset sizes. To study raw recombination without the effects of thymic and clonal selection, out-of-frame nonproductive sequences were analyzed. The public reads were run again by TCRdb, first through fastp at Q25 and then through MiXCR, and only productive beta chains were kept. Entries are consolidated by CDR3 protein sequence, retaining the most common genes and DNA. These V and J calls derive from TCRdb rather than the authors' analysis. A total of hundreds of thousands of distinct CDR3 sequences appear in this sample, 15% to 20% of them only once. The ten largest make up over 10% of the sample.

The data also belong to a second study, concerning T cells expressing NK-cell markers. Taken from the second paper: TCR beta-chain repertoires were profiled in sorted CD3+CD56+NKG2C+, CD3+CD56+NKG2C- and CD3+CD56-NKG2C+ T-cell subsets from several donors. Among the eight sequenced donors, only one was HCMV-seronegative, while the other seven were HCMV-seropositive. To restrict sorting to alphabetaTCR-expressing T cells, an anti-gammadeltaTCR antibody was added in several experiments. For over five donors, the dominant CD3+CD56+NKG2C+ clonotypes were among the top 10 CD8+ clonotypes and accounted for about 1.0-7.5% of CD8+ T cells. Those dominant clonotypes were again the most abundant among CD3+CD56-NKG2C+ cells in a few donors, at roughly 25-60.1%. Whether the expanded NKG2C-expressing T cell clones were specific for HCMV antigens remained unclear. The study sequenced eight donors, all healthy volunteers chosen at random: three men and five women. HCMV-specific IgG was detected in serum with a commercial ELISA kit to determine HCMV serostatus. For five or six donors, unsorted PBMC were also used to sequence bulk peripheral blood T-cell repertoires. MIGEC was used to demultiplex reads and group reads by UMI, and MiTCR was used to assemble and quantify clonotypes. To remove erroneous sequences, TCR cDNA sequences were retained only when supported by two or more reads. Downstream repertoire analysis used the tcR package, and clonotypes were matched across fractions by CDR3 nucleotide sequence plus V segment. VDJmatch was used to annotate antigen specificity against VDJdb, with one amino acid substitution in CDR3 allowed.

The sequence came from a woman between 18 and 29 years old in good health. Rearrangement joined TRBV4-3 to TRBJ2-1, with TRBD1 matching 9 junction bases. Sample: PBMCs. The bases are TGCGCCAGCAGCCAGACGGGGACAGGGTACAATGAGCAGTTCTTC. This codes for CASSQTGTGYNEQFF.